Presented here are 17 T cell receptor beta chains from one specimen sequenced in a study of CD8 T cells in ankylosing spondylitis. Study findings and constraints: Characteristic of ankylosing spondylitis blood, it appeared, was a TCR beta motif comprising roughly 8 highly homologous variants.

TCRdb re-called the 5' RACE reads with MiXCR, one entry per CDR3 protein. The sample includes 130,000 or so distinct CDR3 sequences, approximately 17% of them seen just once. These receptors lack a known antigen. The material sequenced was blood, either unsorted or a sorted T cell fraction (not recorded which). The receptors derive from a male donor with ankylosing spondylitis.

A few counts support this clonotype. V usage is TRBV20-1 and J usage is TRBJ1-5; no reliable D call. Trimming left V 0 bases short and J 2 bases short, with 11 bases between. There are 15 residues in the CDR3. Germline CDR1 reads DFQATT; CDR2 reads SNEGSKA (reference sequence). The CDR3 protein is CSARDLGIGNQPQHF. In nucleotides, the CDR3 is TGCAGTGCTAGAGATCTGGGGATTGGCAATCAGCCCCAGCATTTT.

The table lists this clonotype with many counts. The gene calls are TRBV27 and TRBJ2-7; possible D gene TRBD2, 5 bases. The CDR3 is 12 residues long. CDR1 MNHEY and CDR2 SMNVEV come from the germline V gene (reference sequence). V gave up 6 bases and J gave up 1 base, with 7 bases separating them. CDR3 protein: CASSRGSYEQYF. The CDR3 DNA reads TGTGCCAGCAGCCGGGGTTCCTACGAGCAGTACTTC.

This clonotype has only a few counts. The chain joins TRBV7-8 to TRBJ2-1; D is possibly TRBD2 (7 bases). CDR3 length: 16 amino acids. Germline V CDR1 and CDR2: SGHVS, FQNEAQ. V lost 5 bases and J lost 8, with 22 bases in between. The CDR3 coding sequence is TGTGCCAGCAGCCTAGGGGGGGACGGTAGCTCTGATGAGCAGTTCTTC. Translated, it gives CASSLGGDGSSDEQFF.

There are a few counts of this clonotype. The V call is TRBV18, the J call TRBJ2-7; 8 bases are a match to TRBD1. V shed 0 bases, J shed 0 bases, and the junction held 4 bases outside the gene matches. CDR1 is KGHSH and CDR2 is LQKENI in the germline V gene. CDR3 size: 16 residues. The CDR3 spells CASSPPRTGSSYEQYF. The CDR3 nucleotides are TGTGCCAGCTCACCACCTAGGACAGGGAGCTCCTACGAGCAGTACTTC. The entire variable domain, with the rest obtained from reference TRBV18 and TRBJ2-7, is as follows: NAGVMQNPRHLVRRRGQEARLRCSPMKGHSHVYWYRQLPEEGLKFMVYLQKENIIDESGMPKERFSAEFPKEGPSILRIQQVVRGDSAAYFCASSPPRTGSSYEQYFGPGTRLTVT.

V is TRBV6-5 and J is TRBJ2-3, with D unclear. The V end was cut by 0 bases, the J end by 0 bases, with 10 bases between. CDR3 size: 16 residues. The germline V gene has CDR1 MNHEY and CDR2 SVGAGI. CDR3 loop: CASSYSPQPSTDTQYF. CDR3 nucleotide sequence: TGTGCCAGCAGTTACTCCCCACAGCCTAGCACAGATACGCAGTATTTT.

V gene TRBV18 combines with J gene TRBJ2-7; 9 positions match TRBD1. Germline CDR1 and CDR2: KGHSH and LQKENI. V shed 6 bases and J 3 bases; nucleotides not matched to a gene: 6. The CDR3 contains 14 residues. The CDR3 DNA follows: TGTGCCAGCTCGCGGACAGGGGAAGACTACGAGCAGTACTTC. The encoded protein is CASSRTGEDYEQYF.

This clonotype was picked up a small number of times. CDR3 residues: CSVHRGGPFTDTQYF. For the CDR3, the DNA is TGCAGCGTTCACAGGGGAGGTCCTTTCACAGATACGCAGTATTTT. The gene calls are TRBV29-1 and TRBJ2-3; possibly TRBD1 for D (7 bases). Trimming removed 5 bases from V and 2 bases from J, with 17 bases in between. The germline CDR1 and CDR2 sequences are SQVTM and ANQGSEA. The CDR3 runs to 15 residues.

This clonotype was detected a few times. This sequence joins TRBV7-9 and TRBJ2-3; D perhaps matches TRBD2 (6 bases). The V gene lost 1 base and the J gene lost 2 bases, with 13 bases spanning the gap. The length of the CDR3 is 16 residues. The germline CDR1 and CDR2 sequences are SEHNR and FQNEAQ (reference sequence). CDR3: CASSLVPSETTDTQYF. CDR3 coding DNA: TGTGCCAGCAGCTTAGTGCCTAGCGAGACCACAGATACGCAGTATTTT.

The chain has TRBV7-9 and TRBJ1-5, with D unclear. The germline gives CDR1 SEHNR, CDR2 FQNEAQ (reference sequence). This CDR3 has 13 amino acids. Trimming left V 10 bases short and J 8 bases short, with 18 bases between. The CDR3 region is CATTPAGREPQHF. In nucleotides, the CDR3 is TGTGCCACTACCCCGGCGGGGAGGGAGCCCCAGCATTTT. Variable domain in full (rest from reference TRBV7-9 and TRBJ1-5): DTGVSQNPRHKITKRGQNVTFRCDPISEHNRLYWYRQTLGQGPEFLTYFQNEAQLEKSRLLSDRFSAERPKGSFSTLEIQRTEQGDSAMYLCATTPAGREPQHFGDGTRLSIL.

This clonotype has just a few counts. V and J are TRBV7-9 and TRBJ2-7; the D gene is possibly TRBD2 (5 bases). The ends were cut back, 5 bases at V and 5 bases at J, with 16 bases in the middle. The length of the CDR3 is 14 residues. Germline CDR1 and CDR2: SEHNR and FQNEAQ (reference sequence). This CDR3 is CASSRTSRPDEQYF. CDR3 bases: TGTGCCAGCAGCCGGACTTCCCGTCCGGACGAGCAGTACTTC.

The V gene is TRBV5-1, the J gene TRBJ2-2, with 7 nucleotides matching TRBD2. The CDR3 spans 15 residues. CDR1 is SGHRS and CDR2 is YFSETQ in the germline V gene. With 0 bases clipped from V and 2 bases from J, the junction kept 1 base outside the gene matches. In nucleotides, the CDR3 is TGCGCCAGCAGCTTGGGCGGGAGTAACACCGGGGAGCTGTTTTTT. It yields the protein CASSLGGSNTGELFF.

The rearrangement links TRBV6-5 to TRBJ1-6, with D perhaps matching TRBD1 (6 bases). The ends were cut back, 0 bases at V and 8 bases at J, with 23 bases in the middle. There are 19 residues in the CDR3. Germline V gene sequence: CDR1 MNHEY, CDR2 SVGAGI. DNA of the CDR3: TGTGCCAGCAGTTACTCCCCAAGGCGGGGGCTCGACGCGGATTCACCCCTCCACTTT. It is translated as CASSYSPRRGLDADSPLHF.

V is TRBV6-2 or TRBV6-3 and J is TRBJ2-1; unclear D gene. V was shortened by 0 bases and J by 0 bases, with 9 bases between the two germline ends. The germline CDR1 and CDR2 sequences are MNHEY and SVGEGT. This CDR3 has 16 residues. CDR3 region: CASSYSPESSYNEQFF. The DNA of the CDR3 is TGTGCCAGCAGTTACTCACCGGAGAGCTCCTACAATGAGCAGTTCTTC.

This rearrangement joins TRBV24-1 to TRBJ2-5; no reliable D call. The CDR3 is made up of 15 amino acids. V lost 0 bases and J lost 1, with 8 bases in between. From germline, CDR1 is KGHDR and CDR2 SFDVKD. The CDR3 nucleotides are TGTGCCACCAGTGATTTGCACGGAACCCAAGAGACCCAGTACTTC. Amino acid sequence: CATSDLHGTQETQYF.

The chain couples TRBV5-1 to TRBJ2-1; 9 nucleotides align to TRBD1. V lost 3 bases to trimming and J lost 8 bases; unmatched junction nucleotides: 3. Germline V gene data show CDR1 as SGHRS and CDR2 as YFSETQ. This CDR3 is 13 amino acids long. In DNA, the CDR3 is TGCGCCAGCAGCTCGACAGGGGGGCATGAGCAGTTCTTC. Translation gives CASSSTGGHEQFF.

V and J are TRBV20-1 and TRBJ2-1; D is possibly TRBD2 (5 bases). The germline CDR1 and CDR2 sequences are DFQATT and SNEGSKA (reference sequence). The CDR3 runs to 15 residues. Trimming stripped 6 bases from V and 2 bases from J, with 17 bases between. Written as DNA, the CDR3 is TGCAGTGCCCCCAGTAGGGAGAGTCCCTACAATGAGCAGTTCTTC. Translation gives CSAPSRESPYNEQFF.

This clonotype was counted at least ten times. V gene TRBV29-1 combines with J gene TRBJ2-7, with TRBD1 matching 10 bases. V shed 7 bases, J shed 2 bases, and the junction held 5 bases outside the gene matches. CDR1 and CDR2 from the germline V gene are SQVTM and ANQGSEA. The CDR3 is made up of 13 amino acids. CDR3 in DNA: TGCAGCGCCGGGACAGGGGATACCTACGAGCAGTACTTC. It translates to CSAGTGDTYEQYF.